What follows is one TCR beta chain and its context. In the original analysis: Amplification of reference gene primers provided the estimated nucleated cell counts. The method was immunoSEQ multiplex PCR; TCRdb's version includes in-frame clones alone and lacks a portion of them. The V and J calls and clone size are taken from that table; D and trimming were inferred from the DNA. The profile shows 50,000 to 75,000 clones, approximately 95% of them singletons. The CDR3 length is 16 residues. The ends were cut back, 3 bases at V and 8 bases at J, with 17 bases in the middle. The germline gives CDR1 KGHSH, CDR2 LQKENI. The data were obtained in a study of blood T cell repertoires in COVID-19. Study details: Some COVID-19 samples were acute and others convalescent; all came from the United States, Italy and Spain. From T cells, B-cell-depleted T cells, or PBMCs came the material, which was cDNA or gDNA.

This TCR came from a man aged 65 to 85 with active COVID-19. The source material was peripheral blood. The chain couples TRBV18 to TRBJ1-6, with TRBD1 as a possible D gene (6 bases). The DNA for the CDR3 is TGTGCCAGCTCACCGGCAACAGGGTTCGAAGATTCACCCCTCCACTTT. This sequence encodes CASSPATGFEDSPLHF.